A selection of T cell receptor beta chains follows, all from one sample in a study of blood T cells in healthy people across ages. TCRdb redid the calling of the 5' RACE reads with MiXCR, one entry per CDR3 protein. The sample yields 1.5 million to 2 million distinct CDR3 sequences, just under 50% seen once. Sample: blood. Every receptor here comes from a woman in her forties in good health. The CDR3 runs from the conserved cysteine through the conserved F or W. A D gene is named only where the DNA matches it firmly. Expanded clones get a size class; other rows say once, few or many, or leave the size out.

>TRBJ1-1|TRBV6-2/TRBV6-3|.|.
CASSYVGRGTEAFF
TGTGCCAGCAGTTACGTAGGCAGGGGAACTGAAGCTTTCTTT
>TRBJ1-1|TRBV12-3/TRBV12-4|TRBD1|.
CASSPRGQPNTEAFF
TGTGCCAGCAGTCCCAGGGGACAGCCAAACACTGAAGCTTTCTTT
>TRBJ2-1|TRBV7-2|.|few
CASSLGGGGADEQFF
TGTGCCAGCAGCTTAGGGGGAGGGGGGGCCGATGAGCAGTTCTTC
>TRBJ2-7|TRBV3-1|TRBD1|few
CASSPYRDRGNEQYF
TGTGCCAGCAGCCCTTACCGGGACAGGGGGAACGAGCAGTACTTC
>TRBJ2-1|TRBV4-3|TRBD2|few
CASSFRLAGGHYNEQFF
TGCGCCAGCAGCTTCAGACTAGCGGGGGGCCATTACAATGAGCAGTTCTTC
>TRBJ2-1|TRBV12-3/TRBV12-4|.|.
CASSGEETNEQFF
TGTGCCAGCAGTGGAGAAGAGACCAATGAGCAGTTCTTC
>TRBJ2-3|TRBV15|TRBD2|once
CATSRGTSETDTQYF
TGTGCCACCAGCAGAGGGACTAGCGAGACAGATACGCAGTATTTT
>TRBJ1-1|TRBV4-2|.|once
CASSQGHRTSAGLNTEAFF
TGTGCCAGCAGCCAAGGCCACAGGACATCTGCCGGCCTGAACACTGAAGCTTTCTTT
>TRBJ2-7|TRBV7-2|TRBD1|few
CASSEGTVGVYEQYF
TGTGCCAGCAGCGAAGGGACAGTTGGTGTCTACGAGCAGTACTTC
>TRBJ1-1|TRBV7-4|.|.
CASNPYAEAFF
TGTGCCAGCAACCCATATGCTGAAGCTTTCTTT
>TRBJ1-5|TRBV12-3/TRBV12-4|TRBD1|.
CASSHFTTGGDQPQHF
TGTGCCAGCAGTCATTTTACGACAGGGGGAGACCAGCCCCAGCATTTT
>TRBJ1-2|TRBV12-3/TRBV12-4|TRBD1|.
CASSLSSEGAGGYTF
TGTGCCAGCAGTTTAAGTTCGGAGGGGGCCGGTGGCTACACCTTC
>TRBJ2-7|TRBV5-6|TRBD2|few
CASSLFGGVWLAGYEQYF
TGTGCCAGCAGCTTATTCGGGGGGGTGTGGCTAGCGGGCTACGAGCAGTACTTC
>TRBJ2-7|TRBV27|.|.
CASSFFRGPYEQYF
TGTGCCAGCAGTTTCTTCAGGGGTCCCTACGAGCAGTACTTC
>TRBJ2-1|TRBV20-1|TRBD1|.
CSARQGARYNEQFF
TGCAGTGCCCGCCAGGGGGCTCGCTACAATGAGCAGTTCTTC
>TRBJ2-5|TRBV7-8|TRBD2|few
CASSSPTSGGGQETQYF
TGTGCCAGCAGCTCCCCGACTAGCGGGGGAGGTCAGGAGACCCAGTACTTC
>TRBJ1-2|TRBV24-1|TRBD1|.
CATSDPGTGGYGYTF
TGTGCCACCAGTGATCCCGGGACAGGGGGTTATGGCTACACCTTC
>TRBJ1-5|TRBV4-3|TRBD1|.
CASSQDIDDREAQHF
TGCGCCAGCAGCCAAGACATTGATGACAGGGAAGCCCAGCATTTT
>TRBJ2-3|TRBV27|.|few
CASSLTQGSGTQYF
TGTGCCAGCAGTTTAACACAGGGAAGCGGTACGCAGTATTTT
>TRBJ2-1|TRBV24-1|TRBD2|few
CATGGLAEAYNEQFF
TGTGCCACCGGAGGACTAGCGGAGGCTTACAATGAGCAGTTCTTC
>TRBJ1-2|TRBV4-3|TRBD1|.
CASSQERVGGHGYTF
TGCGCCAGCAGCCAAGAAAGGGTAGGGGGCCATGGCTACACCTTC
>TRBJ1-1|TRBV6-1|.|.
CASQLGAMNTEAFF
TGTGCCTCCCAACTGGGGGCGATGAACACTGAAGCTTTCTTT
>TRBJ1-4|TRBV28|.|few
CASGPGTLFEKLFF
TGTGCCAGCGGGCCCGGGACACTGTTCGAAAAACTGTTTTTT
>TRBJ2-1|TRBV18|TRBD1|few
CASSPQGQDEQFF
TGTGCCAGCTCACCACAGGGACAGGATGAGCAGTTCTTC
>TRBJ1-2|TRBV7-9|.|.
CASSFDRFRGYGYTF
TGTGCCAGCAGCTTCGACAGGTTTCGGGGCTATGGCTACACCTTC
>TRBJ2-3|TRBV12-3/TRBV12-4|.|.
CASSLVVGASTDTQYF
TGTGCCAGCAGTTTGGTAGTAGGGGCTAGCACAGATACGCAGTATTTT
>TRBJ2-1|TRBV5-1|.|few
CASRQAGGAYNEQFF
TGCGCCAGCAGACAGGCTGGGGGGGCGTACAATGAGCAGTTCTTC
>TRBJ1-4|TRBV6-6|.|few
CASSQRVGPEKLFF
TGTGCCAGCAGTCAACGCGTAGGGCCTGAAAAACTGTTTTTT
>TRBJ2-3|TRBV6-5|TRBD1|.
CASSRQGSVPDTQYF
TGTGCCAGCAGCCGACAGGGGTCGGTTCCAGATACGCAGTATTTT
>TRBJ2-1|TRBV28|TRBD1|once
CASGSGTGASYNEQFF
TGTGCCAGCGGGTCCGGGACAGGGGCCTCCTACAATGAGCAGTTCTTC
>TRBJ1-1|TRBV27|TRBD1|.
CAGSYGTSQGAATEAFF
TGTGCCGGCAGTTATGGGACTTCACAGGGGGCGGCCACTGAAGCTTTCTTT
>TRBJ1-3|TRBV27|.|.
CASSLTWGKTSGNTIYF
TGTGCCAGCAGTTTAACCTGGGGGAAAACCTCTGGAAACACCATATATTTT
>TRBJ1-5|TRBV20-1|.|.
CSANSALGQPQHF
TGCAGTGCCAATTCTGCTTTGGGTCAGCCCCAGCATTTT
>TRBJ2-4|TRBV7-2|.|few
CASSPAMRAKNIQYF
TGTGCCAGCAGCCCCGCGATGAGAGCCAAAAACATTCAGTACTTC
>TRBJ2-3|TRBV4-2|TRBD2|few
CASSHPGTTSTDTQYF
TGTGCCAGCAGCCATCCCGGGACTACTAGCACAGATACGCAGTATTTT
>TRBJ2-1|TRBV6-6|TRBD2|.
CATATSGGSKDEQFF
TGTGCCACTGCGACTAGCGGGGGTTCTAAGGATGAGCAGTTCTTC
>TRBJ2-1|TRBV6-1|TRBD2|.
CASSETQRGAGEQFF
TGTGCCAGCAGTGAAACCCAGCGGGGGGCGGGTGAGCAGTTCTTC
>TRBJ2-7|TRBV5-1|.|.
CASSFRLGIYEQYF
TGCGCCAGCAGCTTCCGATTAGGGATCTACGAGCAGTACTTC
>TRBJ2-4|TRBV5-6|.|few
CASSLAETLAKNIQYF
TGTGCCAGCAGCTTGGCCGAGACTTTAGCCAAAAACATTCAGTACTTC